This T cell receptor (beta chain) emerged from a study of blood T cell repertoires in COVID-19. The overall study: T cells, B-cell-depleted T cells, or PBMCs provided the cDNA or gDNA that served as material.

In the source study's methods: Cell counts per sample came from amplifying reference gene primers. Generated by immunoSEQ multiplex PCR, the TCRdb table keeps only in-frame clones and is missing some. Clone size and V and J calls were adopted from that table, with D and trimming inferred from the DNA. The table shows around 130,000 clones, with about 85% occurring only once. The source material was peripheral blood. This sequence originates from a man aged 35 to 55 with active or convalescent COVID-19.

DNA for the CDR3: TGTGCTAGTGGTTTAGGACAGGGGGGTTATGGCTACACCTTC. Its translation: CASGLGQGGYGYTF. V and J are TRBV12-5 and TRBJ1-2, with 10 bases aligning to TRBD1. CDR1 is LGHNT and CDR2 is FRNRAP in the germline V gene. The CDR3 spans 14 residues. The J segment lost 5 bases and the V segment lost 3 bases, leaving 3 bases of the junction unmatched.